This paragraph reports one T cell receptor (beta chain). Its target is unknown. Likely unrecorded immune exposures existed in these nominally healthy donors. This record belongs to a study of cytomegalovirus exposure and HLA in healthy donors. Germline V lookup: CDR1 MNHNS, CDR2 SASEGT. The CDR3 totals 13 residues. V lost 9 bases and J lost 1, with 12 bases in between. Primers for the PCR totalled 60 Vbeta and 13 Jbeta. Libraries were prepared by immunoSEQ multiplex PCR; TCRdb keeps only in-frame clonotypes and omits some of them. The table lists 120,000 or so clones, roughly 80% of them singletons. Study findings and constraints: Earlier results showed most TCR beta V segments being productive about 87% or about 30% of the time.

V is TRBV6-1 and J is TRBJ1-1, with a tentative D call TRBD1 (6 bases). The sequence derives from a man between 45 and 60 years old in good health and CMV-seropositive. Sample: PBMCs. The CDR3 DNA reads TGTGCCAGTGGAGAACAGGGGAACACTGAAGCTTTCTTT. It codes for CASGEQGNTEAFF.